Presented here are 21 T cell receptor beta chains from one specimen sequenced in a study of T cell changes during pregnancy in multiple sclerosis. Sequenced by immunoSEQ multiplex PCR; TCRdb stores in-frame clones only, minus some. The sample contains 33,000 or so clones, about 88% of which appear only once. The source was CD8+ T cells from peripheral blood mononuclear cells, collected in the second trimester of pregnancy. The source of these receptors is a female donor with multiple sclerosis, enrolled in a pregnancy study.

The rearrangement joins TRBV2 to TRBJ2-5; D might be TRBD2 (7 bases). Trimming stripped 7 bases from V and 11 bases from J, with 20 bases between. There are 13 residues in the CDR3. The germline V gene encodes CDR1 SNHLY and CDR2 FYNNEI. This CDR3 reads CASTRYREGEQYF. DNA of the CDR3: TGTGCCAGCACCCGTTACAGGGAGGGAGAGCAGTACTTC. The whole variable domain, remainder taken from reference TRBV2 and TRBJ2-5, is EPEVTQTPSHQVTQMGQEVILRCVPISNHLYFYWYRQILGQKVEFLVSFYNNEISEKSEIFDDQFSVERPDGSNFTLKIRSTKLEDSAMYFCASTRYREGEQYFGPGTRLLVL.

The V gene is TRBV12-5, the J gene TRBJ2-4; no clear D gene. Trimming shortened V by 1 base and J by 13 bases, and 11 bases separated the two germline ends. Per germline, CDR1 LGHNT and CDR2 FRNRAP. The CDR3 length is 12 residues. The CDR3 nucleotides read TGTGCTAGTGGTTTGGGAGACTCCCCCCAGTACTTC. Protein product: CASGLGDSPQYF.

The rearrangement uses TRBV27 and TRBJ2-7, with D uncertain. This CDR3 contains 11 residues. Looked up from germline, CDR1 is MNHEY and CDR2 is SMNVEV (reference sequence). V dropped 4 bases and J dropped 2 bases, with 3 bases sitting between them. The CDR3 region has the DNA TGTGCCAGCAGTTCGGCCTACGAGCAGTACTTC. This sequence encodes CASSSAYEQYF.

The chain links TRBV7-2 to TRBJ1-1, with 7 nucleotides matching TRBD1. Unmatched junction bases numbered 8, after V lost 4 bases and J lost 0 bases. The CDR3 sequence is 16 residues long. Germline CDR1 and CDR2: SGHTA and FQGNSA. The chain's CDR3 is CASSSGQVPMNTEAFF. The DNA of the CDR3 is TGTGCCAGCAGCTCTGGACAGGTGCCGATGAACACTGAAGCTTTCTTT.

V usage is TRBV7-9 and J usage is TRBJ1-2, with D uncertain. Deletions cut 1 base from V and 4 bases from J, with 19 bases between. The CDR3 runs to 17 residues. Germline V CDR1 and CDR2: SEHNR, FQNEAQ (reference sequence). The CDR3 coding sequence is TGTGCCAGCAGCTTAGTAGCCGGGTCAACTCCTCTCTATGGCTACACCTTC. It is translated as CASSLVAGSTPLYGYTF.

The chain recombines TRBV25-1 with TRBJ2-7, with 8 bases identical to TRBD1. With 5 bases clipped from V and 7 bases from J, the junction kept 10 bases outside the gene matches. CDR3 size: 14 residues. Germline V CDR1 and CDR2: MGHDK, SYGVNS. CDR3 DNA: TGTGCCAGCAGTCTCGGACAGGGACCGGAAGAGCAGTACTTC. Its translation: CASSLGQGPEEQYF.

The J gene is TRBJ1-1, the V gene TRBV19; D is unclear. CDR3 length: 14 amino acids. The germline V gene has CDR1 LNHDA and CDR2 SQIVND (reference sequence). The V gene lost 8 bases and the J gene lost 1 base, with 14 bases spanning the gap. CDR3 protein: CASSVRWRNTEAFF. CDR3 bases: TGTGCCAGTTCCGTTAGGTGGAGGAACACTGAAGCTTTCTTT.

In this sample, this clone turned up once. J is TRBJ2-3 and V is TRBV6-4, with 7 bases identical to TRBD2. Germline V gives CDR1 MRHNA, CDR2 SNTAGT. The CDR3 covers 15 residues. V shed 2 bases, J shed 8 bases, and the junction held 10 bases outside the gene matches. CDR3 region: CASSDEEGGVGTQYF. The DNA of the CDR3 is TGTGCCAGCAGTGACGAGGAGGGAGGGGTCGGTACGCAGTATTTT.

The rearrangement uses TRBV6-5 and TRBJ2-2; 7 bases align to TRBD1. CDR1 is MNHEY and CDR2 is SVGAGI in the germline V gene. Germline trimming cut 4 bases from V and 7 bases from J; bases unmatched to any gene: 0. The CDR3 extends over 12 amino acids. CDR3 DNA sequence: TGTGCCAGCAGTTCAGGGGGCGGGGAGCTGTTTTTT. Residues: CASSSGGGELFF.

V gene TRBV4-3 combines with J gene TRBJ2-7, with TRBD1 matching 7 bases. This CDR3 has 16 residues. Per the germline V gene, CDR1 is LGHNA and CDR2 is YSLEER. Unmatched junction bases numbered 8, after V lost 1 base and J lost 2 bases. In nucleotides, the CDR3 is TGCGCCAGCAGCCAAGGCGCGGCAGGGGGTACCTACGAGCAGTACTTC. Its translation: CASSQGAAGGTYEQYF.

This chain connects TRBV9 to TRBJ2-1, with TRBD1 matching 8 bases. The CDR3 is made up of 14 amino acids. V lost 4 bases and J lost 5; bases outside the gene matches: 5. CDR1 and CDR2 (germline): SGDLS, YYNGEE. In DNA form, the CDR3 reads TGTGCCAGCAGCCCGGGGACAGGTGACAATGAGCAGTTCTTC. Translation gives CASSPGTGDNEQFF.

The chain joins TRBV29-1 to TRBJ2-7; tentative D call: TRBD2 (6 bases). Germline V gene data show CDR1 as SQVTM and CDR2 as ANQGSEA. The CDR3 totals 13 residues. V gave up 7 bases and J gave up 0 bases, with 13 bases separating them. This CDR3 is CSGKVGGSYEQYF. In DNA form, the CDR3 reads TGCAGCGGAAAGGTGGGGGGCTCCTACGAGCAGTACTTC.

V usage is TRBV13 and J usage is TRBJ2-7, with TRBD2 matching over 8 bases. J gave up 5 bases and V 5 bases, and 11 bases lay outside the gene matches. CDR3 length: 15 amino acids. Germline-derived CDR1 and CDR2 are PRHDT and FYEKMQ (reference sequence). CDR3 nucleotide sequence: TGTGCCAGCAGCAGCTCCGGGACTAGGAACAACGAGCAGTACTTC. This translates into CASSSSGTRNNEQYF. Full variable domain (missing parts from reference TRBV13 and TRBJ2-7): AAGVIQSPRHLIKEKRETATLKCYPIPRHDTVYWYQQGPGQDPQFLISFYEKMQSDKGSIPDRFSAQQFSDYHSELNMSSLELGDSALYFCASSSSGTRNNEQYFGPGTRLTVT.

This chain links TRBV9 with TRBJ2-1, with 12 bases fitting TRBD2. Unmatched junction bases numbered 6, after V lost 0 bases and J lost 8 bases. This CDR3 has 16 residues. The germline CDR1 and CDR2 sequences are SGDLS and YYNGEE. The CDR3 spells CASSVASSGRAHEQFF. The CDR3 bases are TGTGCCAGCAGCGTAGCCTCTAGCGGGAGGGCCCATGAGCAGTTCTTC.

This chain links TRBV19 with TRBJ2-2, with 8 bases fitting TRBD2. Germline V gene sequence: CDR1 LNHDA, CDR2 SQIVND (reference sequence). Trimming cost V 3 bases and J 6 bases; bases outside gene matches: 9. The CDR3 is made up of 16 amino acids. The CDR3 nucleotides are TGTGCCAGTAGTATTGTGGGACTAGAATGGGCCGGGGAGCTGTTTTTT. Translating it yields CASSIVGLEWAGELFF.

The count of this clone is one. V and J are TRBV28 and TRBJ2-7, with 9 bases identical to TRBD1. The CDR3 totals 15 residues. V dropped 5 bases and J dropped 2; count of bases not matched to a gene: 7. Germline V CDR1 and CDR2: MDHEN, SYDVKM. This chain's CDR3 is CASSPDGQGTYEQYF. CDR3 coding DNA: TGTGCCAGCAGTCCAGATGGACAGGGGACCTACGAGCAGTACTTC.

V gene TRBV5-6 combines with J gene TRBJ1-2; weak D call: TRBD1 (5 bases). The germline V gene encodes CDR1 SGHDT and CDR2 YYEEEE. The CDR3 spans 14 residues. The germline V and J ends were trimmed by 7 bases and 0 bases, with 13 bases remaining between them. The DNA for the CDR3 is TGTGCCAGCGATTATCGACAGTCTAACTATGGCTACACCTTC. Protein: CASDYRQSNYGYTF. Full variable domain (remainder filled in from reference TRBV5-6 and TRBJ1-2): DAGVTQSPTHLIKTRGQQVTLRCSPKSGHDTVSWYQQALGQGPQFIFQYYEEEERQRGNFPDRFSGHQFPNYSSELNVNALLLGDSALYLCASDYRQSNYGYTFGSGTRLTVV.

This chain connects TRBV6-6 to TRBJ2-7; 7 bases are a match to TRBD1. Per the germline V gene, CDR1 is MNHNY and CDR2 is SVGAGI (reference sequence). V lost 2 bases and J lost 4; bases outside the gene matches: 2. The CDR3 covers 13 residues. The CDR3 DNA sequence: TGTGCCAGCAGTTACGCAGGGGGATACGAGCAGTACTTC. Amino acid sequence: CASSYAGGYEQYF.

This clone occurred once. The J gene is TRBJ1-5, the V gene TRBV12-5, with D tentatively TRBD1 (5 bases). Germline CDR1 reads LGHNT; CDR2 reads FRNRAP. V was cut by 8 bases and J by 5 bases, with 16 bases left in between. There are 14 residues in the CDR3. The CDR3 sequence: CASSYTGGDQPQHF. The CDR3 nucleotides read TGTGCTAGTTCATACACCGGGGGGGATCAGCCCCAGCATTTT.

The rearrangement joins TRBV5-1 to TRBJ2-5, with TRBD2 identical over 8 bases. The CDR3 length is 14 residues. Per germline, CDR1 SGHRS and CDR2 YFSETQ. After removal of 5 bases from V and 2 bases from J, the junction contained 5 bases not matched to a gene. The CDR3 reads CASRRLATQETQYF. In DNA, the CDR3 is TGCGCCAGCAGAAGACTAGCGACACAAGAGACCCAGTACTTC.

For the CDR3, the DNA is TGCAGCGTTATAGACAGCGAGCCCTCCTACGAGCAGTACTTC. This translates into CSVIDSEPSYEQYF. This sequence joins TRBV29-1 and TRBJ2-7; possible D gene TRBD1, 5 bases. The germline gives CDR1 SQVTM, CDR2 ANQGSEA. V gave up 5 bases and J gave up 0 bases, with 14 bases separating them. This CDR3 is built from 14 residues.